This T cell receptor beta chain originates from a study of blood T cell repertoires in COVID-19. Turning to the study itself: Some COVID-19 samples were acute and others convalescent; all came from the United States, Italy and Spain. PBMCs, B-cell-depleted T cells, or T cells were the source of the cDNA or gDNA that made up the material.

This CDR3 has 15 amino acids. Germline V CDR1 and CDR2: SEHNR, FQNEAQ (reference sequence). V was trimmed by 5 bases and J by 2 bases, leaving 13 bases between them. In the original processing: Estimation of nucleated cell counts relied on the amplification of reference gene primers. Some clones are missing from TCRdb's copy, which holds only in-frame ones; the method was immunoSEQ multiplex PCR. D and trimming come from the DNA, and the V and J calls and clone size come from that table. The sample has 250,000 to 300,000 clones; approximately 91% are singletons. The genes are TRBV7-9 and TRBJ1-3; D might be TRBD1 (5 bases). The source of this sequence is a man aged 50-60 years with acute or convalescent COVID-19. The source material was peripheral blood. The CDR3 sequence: CASSPLAGTGNTIYF. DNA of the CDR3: TGTGCCAGCAGCCCATTGGCAGGGACTGGAAACACCATATATTTT.